These 4 T cell receptor beta chains came from one sample sequenced in a study of cytomegalovirus exposure and HLA in healthy donors. Vbeta (60) and Jbeta (13) primers were used in the PCR. Assay used: immunoSEQ multiplex PCR; TCRdb lists only in-frame clones, some missing. This sample carries 150,000 to 200,000 clones, approximately 85% of them seen once, and the ten largest clones take around 2%. Sequenced input: PBMCs. Receptors originate from a man between 18 and 29 years old in good health and CMV-seronegative.

This clone appeared a single time. At one boundary the junction diverges from the germline segment, which might be a read error. The V and J genes are TRBV4-3 and TRBJ2-2; D possibly corresponds to TRBD1 (5 bases). The CDR3 loop spans 14 amino acids. The V gene's germline CDR1 is LGHNA and CDR2 YSLEER. CDR3 sequence reads: CASSQVRGFGELFF. The CDR3 nucleotides are TGCGCCAGCAGTCAAGTTAGGGGATTCGGGGAGCTGTTTTTT.

The rearrangement uses TRBV9 and TRBJ1-5; no definite D call. CDR3 size: 14 residues. CDR1 and CDR2 (germline): SGDLS, YYNGEE. Between the trimmed V and J ends, which lost 4 bases and 4 bases, there was a span of 12 bases. The CDR3 DNA reads TGTGCCAGCAGCTTCAACAGTGAAAATCAGCCCCAGCATTTT. This encodes CASSFNSENQPQHF.

The J gene is TRBJ2-1, the V gene TRBV15, with TRBD2 matching over 10 bases. V shed 1 base and J 6 bases; nucleotides not matched to a gene: 6. The CDR3 is 16 residues long. Germline V gene sequence: CDR1 LNHNV, CDR2 YYDKDF (reference sequence). CDR3 DNA sequence: TGTGCCACCAGCAGAGTAGGGAGCGGGGGGGGCAATGAGCAGTTCTTC. Translation gives CATSRVGSGGGNEQFF.

V and J are TRBV5-8 and TRBJ2-5; 11 nucleotides agree with TRBD2. The CDR3 consists of 16 residues. CDR1 and CDR2 from the germline V gene are SGHTS and YDEGEE. J was trimmed by 2 bases and V by 0 bases; bases with no gene match: 3. CDR3 sequence reads: CASSLATSGGQETQYF. The CDR3 bases are TGTGCCAGCAGCTTGGCCACTAGCGGGGGTCAAGAGACCCAGTACTTC. Complete variable domain (other parts from reference TRBV5-8 and TRBJ2-5): EAGVTQSPTHLIKTRGQQATLRCSPISGHTSVYWYQQALGLGLQFLLWYDEGEERNRGNFPPRFSGRQFPNYSSELNVNALELEDSALYLCASSLATSGGQETQYFGPGTRLLVL.